This T cell receptor beta chain was captured by sequencing in a study of blood T cell repertoires in COVID-19. Study processing details: Cell counts per sample came from amplifying reference gene primers. Sequencing was performed with immunoSEQ multiplex PCR; in TCRdb, only in-frame clones are kept and a portion is missing. V and J calls and clone size are as listed in that table; D and trimming were resolved from the DNA. The data hold tens of thousands of clones, with 70% to 90% observed a single time. Germline loops: CDR1 LNHDA, CDR2 SQIVND (reference sequence). V was clipped by 1 base and J by 4 bases, with 14 bases between them. The CDR3 is 15 amino acids. It was during active infection that Seattle patients were enrolled and then longitudinally followed.

The sequencing sample was made of peripheral blood. This chain links TRBV19 with TRBJ2-7, with D perhaps matching TRBD2 (5 bases). This clonotype was obtained from a man aged 60-69 years with COVID-19, enrolled during active disease. CDR3 sequence (DNA): TGTGCCAGTAGTATAGGCCCCACTAGACCTTACGAGCAGTACTTC. This sequence encodes CASSIGPTRPYEQYF.